The 20 T cell receptor beta chains presented below share a single source sample, sequenced in a study of cytomegalovirus exposure and HLA in healthy donors. Amplification used 60 Vbeta primers and 13 Jbeta primers. TCRdb keeps only in-frame clones here, not all; method: immunoSEQ multiplex PCR. The sample includes fewer than 200,000 clones, approximately 80% of them seen just once. The source material was PBMCs. These receptors originate from a woman younger than 35 in good health and CMV-seronegative.

The chain employs TRBV27 and TRBJ1-3; possibly TRBD1 for D (6 bases). In germline, CDR1 is MNHEY, CDR2 SMNVEV (reference sequence). CDR3 length: 15 residues. The germline V and J ends were trimmed by 5 bases and 2 bases, with 13 bases remaining between them. The CDR3 coding sequence is TGTGCCAGCAGTCCCAACAGGGTTGCTGGAAACACCATATATTTT. This gives the protein CASSPNRVAGNTIYF.

This clone was found a few times. The V and J genes are TRBV6-1 and TRBJ2-1; TRBD2 agrees at 7 bases. Germline V gene data show CDR1 as MNHNS and CDR2 as SASEGT. This CDR3 has 12 residues. J was trimmed by 16 bases and V by 6 bases; bases with no gene match: 12. The CDR3 reads CASSHLQRGYFF. CDR3 nucleotide sequence: TGTGCCAGCAGCCACCTCCAGCGGGGCTACTTCTTC.

The table lists this clone with a few counts. The rearrangement links TRBV10-3 to TRBJ1-1; possible D gene TRBD1, 6 bases. V was cut by 5 bases and J by 3 bases, with 10 bases left in between. Germline CDR1 and CDR2: ENHRY and SYGVKD. This CDR3 is 13 amino acids long. CDR3 DNA: TGTGCCATCAGTTCAGGGGAGCACACTGAAGCTTTCTTT. Translating it yields CAISSGEHTEAFF.

This chain joins TRBV11-3 and TRBJ2-3; maybe TRBD2 (6 bases). The V end lost 2 bases, the J end lost 0 bases, and 12 bases lay between the germline ends. The CDR3 totals 16 residues. Germline CDR1 SGHNT, CDR2 YENEEA. This CDR3 reads CASSLNGGISTDTQYF. CDR3 DNA: TGTGCCAGCAGCTTAAATGGCGGGATAAGCACAGATACGCAGTATTTT. The whole variable domain, filled in from reference TRBV11-3 and TRBJ2-3, reads EAGVVQSPRYKIIEKKQPVAFWCNPISGHNTLYWYLQNLGQGPELLIRYENEEAVDDSQLPKDRFSAERLKGVDSTLKIQPAELGDSAVYLCASSLNGGISTDTQYFGPGTRLTVL.

J is TRBJ2-1 and V is TRBV27; 11 bases line up with TRBD2. V was pared by 6 bases and J by 0 bases, with 4 bases of the junction left unmatched. Per germline, CDR1 MNHEY and CDR2 SMNVEV (reference sequence). The CDR3 covers 16 residues. CDR3 loop: CASSLAGGRSYNEQFF. DNA of the CDR3: TGTGCCAGCAGCCTAGCGGGAGGCCGCTCCTACAATGAGCAGTTCTTC.

The V gene is TRBV9, the J gene TRBJ2-7, with D possibly being TRBD2 (9 bases). The V and J ends lost 0 bases and 4 bases respectively, with 14 bases between them. Germline values: CDR1 SGDLS, CDR2 YYNGEE. CDR3 length equals 15 residues. The CDR3 region is CASSVASGTGYEQYF. CDR3 bases: TGTGCCAGCAGCGTAGCTAGCGGGACAGGTTACGAGCAGTACTTC.

This clone was recorded a few times. This rearrangement joins TRBV28 to TRBJ1-5; maybe TRBD1 (5 bases). Deletions cut 6 bases from V and 4 bases from J, with 16 bases between. This CDR3 has 15 residues. Germline assignment: CDR1 MDHEN and CDR2 SYDVKM. The CDR3 loop reads CASRPPGILNQPQHF. For the CDR3, the DNA is TGTGCCAGCAGGCCCCCAGGGATTCTGAATCAGCCCCAGCATTTT.

This chain links TRBV5-4 with TRBJ2-2; unclear D gene. This CDR3 spans 13 amino acids. Trimming shortened V by 6 bases and J by 4 bases, and 10 bases separated the two germline ends. Looked up from germline, CDR1 is SGHNT and CDR2 is YYREEE (reference sequence). The CDR3 loop reads CASTSWATGELFF. The CDR3, as DNA: TGTGCCAGCACCTCGTGGGCCACCGGGGAGCTGTTTTTT.

This chain links TRBV10-3 with TRBJ2-1; TRBD2 matches 7 bases. CDR1 ENHRY and CDR2 SYGVKD come from the germline V gene. The CDR3 totals 13 residues. V shed 10 bases and J 0 bases; nucleotides not matched to a gene: 3. Written as DNA, the CDR3 is TGTGCCACACGGACTAGCTCCTACAATGAGCAGTTCTTC. Residues: CATRTSSYNEQFF.

This sequence joins TRBV28 and TRBJ1-5; the match to TRBD1 covers 11 bases. This CDR3 is 14 amino acids long. The trim removed 6 bases at V and 3 bases at J, leaving 1 base unmatched. Germline CDR1 reads MDHEN; CDR2 reads SYDVKM. The CDR3 sequence is CASRGQGDNQPQHF. The CDR3 DNA is TGTGCCAGCAGGGGACAGGGGGACAATCAGCCCCAGCATTTT.

This chain links TRBV28 with TRBJ1-5; unclear D gene. The V gene's germline CDR1 is MDHEN and CDR2 SYDVKM. V was shortened by 7 bases and J by 6 bases, with 22 bases between the two germline ends. The CDR3 is 16 residues long. CDR3 residues: CASTKLPGMWGQPQHF. The CDR3, as DNA: TGTGCCAGCACCAAGCTGCCCGGGATGTGGGGTCAGCCCCAGCATTTT.

The chain employs TRBV19 and TRBJ1-1, with no clear D. The CDR3 runs to 17 residues. The germline V and J ends were trimmed by 1 base and 6 bases, with 21 bases remaining between them. Per germline, CDR1 LNHDA and CDR2 SQIVND (reference sequence). As DNA, the CDR3 is TGTGCCAGTAGTATAGGAGGTGTCGGAGTCTCCGGGGCTGAAGCTTTCTTT. Translating gives CASSIGGVGVSGAEAFF. The variable domain in full, completed from reference TRBV19 and TRBJ1-1, reads DGGITQSPKYLFRKEGQNVTLSCEQNLNHDAMYWYRQDPGQGLRLIYYSQIVNDFQKGDIAEGYSVSREKKESFPLTVTSAQKNPTAFYLCASSIGGVGVSGAEAFFGQGTRLTVV.

This clone occurred once. This sequence joins TRBV5-1 and TRBJ1-1, with D possibly matching TRBD1 (5 bases). Trimming left V 1 base short and J 7 bases short, with 17 bases between. CDR3 length equals 15 residues. Germline CDR1 reads SGHRS; CDR2 reads YFSETQ. The CDR3 loop reads CASSLLSRDNGEAFF. DNA of the CDR3: TGCGCCAGCAGCTTGTTAAGCAGGGATAACGGTGAAGCTTTCTTT.

This chain connects TRBV6-6 to TRBJ2-7; 7 positions agree with TRBD1. The CDR3 spans 15 residues. Germline values: CDR1 MNHNY, CDR2 SVGAGI (reference sequence). J was trimmed by 2 bases and V by 5 bases; bases with no gene match: 9. In nucleotides, the CDR3 is TGTGCCAGCAGTCTTTCGGGGACAGAGCCCTACGAGCAGTACTTC. The encoded protein is CASSLSGTEPYEQYF.

The J gene is TRBJ1-1, the V gene TRBV6-1; tentatively, D is TRBD1 (5 bases). V was pared by 2 bases and J by 0 bases, with 13 bases between. The CDR3 extends over 16 amino acids. The germline CDR1 and CDR2 sequences are MNHNS and SASEGT. The CDR3 region is CASSEWGGVMNTEAFF. The CDR3 DNA reads TGTGCCAGCAGTGAATGGGGGGGGGTTATGAACACTGAAGCTTTCTTT.

The V call is TRBV18, the J call TRBJ2-7; weak D call: TRBD2 (7 bases). The germline V gene encodes CDR1 KGHSH and CDR2 LQKENI. The CDR3 has 17 residues. V dropped 0 bases and J dropped 0 bases, with 15 bases sitting between them. CDR3 sequence reads: CASSPPGGLAISYEQYF. CDR3 in DNA: TGTGCCAGCTCACCACCGGGGGGGCTAGCGATCTCCTACGAGCAGTACTTC.

This CDR3 is CASSRPGQGYRTQFF. The CDR3 DNA reads TGTGCCAGCAGCCGCCCGGGACAGGGGTATCGCACACAGTTCTTC. The chain is built from TRBV11-2 and TRBJ2-1; 10 nucleotides align to TRBD1. The CDR3 extends over 15 amino acids. Trimming took 5 bases from V and 13 from J; bases not matched to a gene: 14. The germline V gene encodes CDR1 SGHAT and CDR2 FQNNGV. Filled out from reference TRBV11-2 and TRBJ2-1, the complete variable domain reads EAGVAQSPRYKIIEKRQSVAFWCNPISGHATLYWYQQILGQGPKLLIQFQNNGVVDDSQLPKDRFSAERLKGVDSTLKIQPAKLEDSAVYLCASSRPGQGYRTQFFGPGTRLTVL.

The chain couples TRBV4-3 to TRBJ1-4; maybe TRBD1 (5 bases). The CDR3 sequence is 13 residues long. The germline V and J ends were trimmed by 0 bases and 14 bases, with 13 bases remaining between them. Germline lookup yields CDR1 LGHNA and CDR2 YSLEER. In DNA form, the CDR3 reads TGCGCCAGCAGCCAAGATCAGGGACTCGATCTGTTTTTT. Encoded protein: CASSQDQGLDLFF.

This clone has only a few counts. The genes are TRBV9 and TRBJ2-1; 14 bases agree with TRBD2. This CDR3 region has 16 residues. Losses at the gene ends were 4 bases for V and 9 bases for J; bases not matched to a gene: 9. The germline CDR1 and CDR2 sequences are SGDLS and YYNGEE. The CDR3 here is CASSSLTGTSGGEQFF. The CDR3, as DNA: TGTGCCAGCAGCTCCTTAACCGGGACTAGCGGGGGTGAGCAGTTCTTC.

V gene TRBV5-6 combines with J gene TRBJ1-4; D is ambiguous. The CDR3 has 15 amino acids. From germline, CDR1 is SGHDT and CDR2 YYEEEE. Trimming cost V 1 base and J 8 bases, with 15 bases left between them. This CDR3 reads CASSLKWAHGEKLFF. The CDR3 DNA is TGTGCCAGCAGCTTGAAATGGGCCCACGGAGAAAAACTGTTTTTT.